These 30 T cell receptor beta chains originate from one sample sequenced in a study of T cells in Graves' hyperthyroidism and ophthalmopathy. Amplification of TCR beta CDR3 regions used RNA as the template. First-round RT-PCR with HTBI primers amplified the TCR CDR3 region. TCRdb recomputed calls from the multiplex PCR reads with MiXCR, one row per CDR3 protein. The sample lists about 260,000 distinct CDR3 sequences, approximately 16% occurring once. Material for sequencing was blood. These receptors came from a woman aged 18-29 years with Graves' ophthalmopathy.

This clonotype appeared many times. The chain is built from TRBV20-1 and TRBJ1-6; a weak D match, TRBD1 (5 bases). The CDR3 length is 14 residues. V was cut by 3 bases and J by 3 bases, with 9 bases left in between. Per germline, CDR1 DFQATT and CDR2 SNEGSKA (reference sequence). The CDR3 DNA sequence: TGCAGTGCTAGCAGGGAGGTCTATAATTCACCCCTCCACTTT. Protein product: CSASREVYNSPLHF.

This clonotype was seen at least ten times. This rearrangement joins TRBV19 to TRBJ2-1; TRBD2 matches at 7 bases. The CDR3 totals 15 residues. Germline CDR1 LNHDA, CDR2 SQIVND (reference sequence). The junction had 17 bases not matched to a gene; V was cut back by 9 bases and J by 9 bases. The CDR3 region is CASTRVAGPGGEQFF. The CDR3 DNA is TGTGCCAGCACTCGGGTGGCGGGCCCGGGGGGTGAGCAGTTCTTC. The full variable domain, rest sourced from reference TRBV19 and TRBJ2-1, is DGGITQSPKYLFRKEGQNVTLSCEQNLNHDAMYWYRQDPGQGLRLIYYSQIVNDFQKGDIAEGYSVSREKKESFPLTVTSAQKNPTAFYLCASTRVAGPGGEQFFGPGTRLTVL.

Ten or more counts support this clonotype. With a much larger clone just one base away, this may be a read error. CDR3 amino acids: CASILTGELFF. The CDR3 bases are TGTGCCAGCATCCTAACCGGGGAGCTGTTTTTT. J is TRBJ2-2 and V is TRBV7-9; no definite D call. The V and J ends lost 7 bases and 5 bases respectively, with 5 bases between them. The CDR3 runs to 11 residues. Germline CDR1 reads SEHNR; CDR2 reads FQNEAQ (reference sequence).

This clonotype was recorded a few times. J is TRBJ2-3 and V is TRBV6-1; D might be TRBD1 or TRBD2, each matching 5 bases. V was trimmed by 5 bases and J by 4 bases, leaving 16 bases between them. This CDR3 has 15 residues. Germline V gives CDR1 MNHNS, CDR2 SASEGT. The CDR3 spells CASSQGGGVADTQYF. The DNA for the CDR3 is TGTGCCAGCAGTCAGGGTGGGGGAGTGGCAGATACGCAGTATTTT.

Many counts were recorded for this clonotype. The chain recombines TRBV30 with TRBJ2-3; a weak D match, TRBD2 (5 bases). Germline V gene data show CDR1 as GTSNPN and CDR2 as SVGIG (reference sequence). Trimming pared 4 bases from V and 3 bases from J, leaving 8 bases between. The CDR3 has 12 amino acids. This CDR3 is CAWKGSTDTQYF. CDR3 nucleotide sequence: TGTGCCTGGAAAGGGAGTACAGATACGCAGTATTTT.

There are many counts of this clonotype. V usage is TRBV20-1 and J usage is TRBJ1-6; D is unresolved. This CDR3 has 14 amino acids. CDR1 and CDR2 (germline): DFQATT, SNEGSKA (reference sequence). Trimming took off 0 bases at V and 5 bases at J, with 8 bases between the two ends. CDR3 residues: CSAREGPNNSPLHF. The CDR3 DNA follows: TGCAGTGCTAGAGAGGGTCCAAATAATTCACCCCTCCACTTT.

This clonotype has ten or more counts. The chain links TRBV6-1 to TRBJ1-2; D is undetermined. The CDR3 is made up of 14 amino acids. Trimming stripped 1 base from V and 8 bases from J, with 14 bases between. Germline V gene data show CDR1 as MNHNS and CDR2 as SASEGT. The CDR3 sequence: CASSEGVGTRGYTF. The DNA of the CDR3 is TGTGCCAGCAGTGAAGGTGTGGGCACTCGAGGCTACACCTTC.

This clonotype has at least ten counts. This chain links TRBV28 with TRBJ1-1, with unresolved D. V gave up 3 bases and J gave up 0 bases, with 11 bases separating them. The CDR3 covers 15 residues. Germline V gives CDR1 MDHEN, CDR2 SYDVKM. CDR3 residues: CASSFAAGLNTEAFF. The CDR3 DNA is TGTGCCAGCAGTTTTGCTGCCGGACTGAACACTGAAGCTTTCTTT.

Many counts were recorded for this clonotype. This rearrangement joins TRBV4-3 to TRBJ2-5; 9 bases are shared with TRBD1. CDR3 size: 15 residues. The V gene's germline CDR1 is LGHNA and CDR2 YSLEER. With V trimmed by 3 bases and J by 1 base, 3 bases remained unmatched. CDR3 coding DNA: TGCGCCAGCAGCCAGGGACAGGGTCCCCAAGAGACCCAGTACTTC. Translated: CASSQGQGPQETQYF.

At least ten counts were recorded for this clonotype. J is TRBJ2-3 and V is TRBV20-1, with a possible D match to TRBD1 (6 bases). Trimming cost V 0 bases and J 3 bases, with 10 bases left between them. The CDR3 runs to 14 residues. Germline V gene sequence: CDR1 DFQATT, CDR2 SNEGSKA (reference sequence). CDR3 amino acids: CSARDGQRTDTQYF. CDR3 coding DNA: TGCAGTGCTAGAGATGGACAGAGGACAGATACGCAGTATTTT.

This clonotype occurred many times. The chain combines TRBV19 with TRBJ2-1; D remains unclear. This CDR3 has 14 amino acids. V was clipped by 7 bases and J by 7 bases, with 17 bases between them. The germline V gene has CDR1 LNHDA and CDR2 SQIVND (reference sequence). The DNA for the CDR3 is TGTGCCAGTACCATAGGTGGGTCCTTGAATGAGCAGTTCTTC. Amino acid sequence: CASTIGGSLNEQFF. Full variable domain (rest looked up from reference TRBV19 and TRBJ2-1): DGGITQSPKYLFRKEGQNVTLSCEQNLNHDAMYWYRQDPGQGLRLIYYSQIVNDFQKGDIAEGYSVSREKKESFPLTVTSAQKNPTAFYLCASTIGGSLNEQFFGPGTRLTVL.

A note on this clonotype: A read error may produce the germline difference seen at one junction end. The V gene is TRBV7-9, the J gene TRBJ2-5; TRBD1 agrees at 9 bases. Germline-derived CDR1 and CDR2 are SEHNR and FQNEAQ (reference sequence). The CDR3 runs to 17 residues. For the CDR3, the DNA is TGTGCCAGCAGCTTAGGACAGGGGGGGACCAGCACAGAGGCCCAGTACTTC. This sequence encodes CASSLGQGGTSTEAQYF.

This clonotype occurred many times. The chain carries TRBV10-3 and TRBJ1-1; 7 nucleotides align to TRBD1. This CDR3 region has 11 residues. Germline V lookup: CDR1 ENHRY, CDR2 SYGVKD. V gave up 4 bases and J gave up 11 bases; unmatched junction bases: 4. Here the CDR3 DNA reads TGTGCCATCAGTGGCGACAGGGATGCTTTCTTT. Amino acid sequence: CAISGDRDAFF.

This clonotype was detected once. The chain combines TRBV7-2 with TRBJ2-3; D might be TRBD2 (6 bases). Trimming took 7 bases from V and 8 from J, leaving 25 bases between them. This CDR3 is built from 16 residues. Per the germline V gene, CDR1 is SGHTA and CDR2 is FQGNSA. The CDR3 reads CASTLAIRGSEGTQYF. The DNA for the CDR3 is TGTGCCAGCACCCTAGCGATCCGGGGCAGCGAGGGTACGCAGTATTTT.

This clonotype was seen at least ten times. The chain combines TRBV4-3 with TRBJ2-1, with 11 bases fitting TRBD2. Germline V gene data show CDR1 as LGHNA and CDR2 as YSLEER. Germline trimming cut 0 bases from V and 6 bases from J; bases unmatched to any gene: 7. The CDR3 spans 17 residues. The CDR3 DNA follows: TGCGCCAGCAGCCAAGATGATGAAGGACTAGCGGGCAATGAGCAGTTCTTC. It is translated as CASSQDDEGLAGNEQFF.

This clonotype was recorded at least ten times. The chain carries TRBV11-2 and TRBJ2-1; weak D call: TRBD2 (5 bases). Trimming cost V 1 base and J 8 bases, with 15 bases left between them. The CDR3 loop spans 15 amino acids. Per the germline V gene, CDR1 is SGHAT and CDR2 is FQNNGV. CDR3 bases: TGTGCCAGCAGCTTAGCTAGCATTAAGTGGGATGAGCAGTTCTTC. Residues: CASSLASIKWDEQFF.

This clonotype was detected ten times or more. The J gene is TRBJ1-2, the V gene TRBV7-3; TRBD1 might be the D (5 bases). V was clipped by 5 bases and J by 2 bases, with 24 bases between them. The CDR3 totals 18 residues. Germline V gene data show CDR1 as SGHTA and CDR2 as FQGTGA. This CDR3 reads CASSDPGTTNPANYGYTF. The CDR3 bases are TGTGCCAGCAGCGACCCCGGGACCACTAACCCGGCAAACTATGGCTACACCTTC.

In DNA form, the CDR3 reads TGCAGTGCTATCGGGGCTTTCAGCTCCTACGAGCAGTACTTC. This encodes CSAIGAFSSYEQYF. The V call is TRBV20-1, the J call TRBJ2-7; D might be TRBD1 or TRBD2, each matching 5 bases. The V and J ends lost 4 bases and 0 bases respectively, with 13 bases between them. This CDR3 spans 14 amino acids. The germline V gene has CDR1 DFQATT and CDR2 SNEGSKA (reference sequence).

The rearrangement uses TRBV7-8 and TRBJ2-2; no clear D. Trimming shortened V by 1 base and J by 6 bases, and 9 bases separated the two germline ends. Germline V gene sequence: CDR1 SGHVS, CDR2 FQNEAQ. The CDR3 is made up of 14 amino acids. The CDR3 nucleotides are TGTGCCAGCAGCTTAGAGGGATTCGCCGGGGAGCTGTTTTTT. Translation gives CASSLEGFAGELFF.

This clonotype was seen repeatedly, ten times or more. CDR3 sequence (DNA): TGTGCCAGCAGCCCCCTGGGCAAGGAAGAGACCCAGTACTTC. It encodes CASSPLGKEETQYF. V usage is TRBV3-1 and J usage is TRBJ2-5; D ambiguous. The V end lost 4 bases, the J end lost 3 bases, and 12 bases lay between the germline ends. The CDR3 contains 14 residues. CDR1 is LGHDT and CDR2 is YNNKEL in the germline V gene (reference sequence).

Notes on this clonotype: One base away lies a much larger clone, so this may be a sequencing read error. The rearrangement joins TRBV18 to TRBJ2-3; D unclear. Looked up from germline, CDR1 is KGHSH and CDR2 is LQKENI. The CDR3 totals 13 residues. V lost 2 bases to trimming and J lost 5 bases, with 8 bases between them. The CDR3 DNA sequence: TGTGCCAGCTCACCAGTTGAGCGAGATACGCAGTATTTT. As protein: CASSPVERDTQYF. Combining the CDR3 with reference TRBV18 and TRBJ2-3 gives the whole variable domain NAGVMQNPRHLVRRRGQEARLRCSPMKGHSHVYWYRQLPEEGLKFMVYLQKENIIDESGMPKERFSAEFPKEGPSILRIQQVVRGDSAAYFCASSPVERDTQYFGPGTRLTVL.

There are a few counts of this clonotype. The CDR3: CASSQDEARGSGANVLTF. Written as DNA, the CDR3 is TGTGCCAGCAGCCAAGATGAGGCCAGGGGCTCTGGGGCCAACGTCCTGACTTTC. The chain links TRBV4-2 to TRBJ2-6, with D possibly TRBD1 on 6 matching bases. This CDR3 has 18 amino acids. In germline, CDR1 is LGHNA, CDR2 YNFKEQ. V was trimmed by 0 bases and J by 0 bases, leaving 12 bases between them.

The chain carries TRBV12-3 or TRBV12-4 and TRBJ2-6, with 9 bases matching TRBD1. The CDR3 has 18 amino acids. Losses at the gene ends were 6 bases for V and 2 bases for J; bases not matched to a gene: 11. The CDR3 reads CASRNNRGRPTGANVLTF. The CDR3 bases are TGTGCCAGCAGAAATAACAGGGGGCGCCCAACTGGGGCCAACGTCCTGACTTTC.

This clonotype occurred many times. The J gene is TRBJ2-7, the V gene TRBV3-1; either TRBD1 or TRBD2 may fit D (5 bases each). Germline V gene lookup returns CDR1 LGHDT and CDR2 YNNKEL (reference sequence). This CDR3 contains 14 residues. V lost 4 bases, J lost 6 bases, and 16 bases lay in between. CDR3 region: CASSLRGARSEQYF. The DNA of the CDR3 is TGTGCCAGCAGCCTTCGAGGGGCGCGTAGCGAGCAGTACTTC.

The rearrangement joins TRBV7-9 to TRBJ2-1, with 11 bases that match TRBD2. V lost 4 bases, J lost 10 bases, and 6 bases stayed unmatched. The CDR3 consists of 14 residues. The germline V gene encodes CDR1 SEHNR and CDR2 FQNEAQ (reference sequence). CDR3 sequence: CASSSTSGGREQFF. CDR3 DNA sequence: TGTGCCAGCAGCTCTACTAGCGGGGGCCGGGAGCAGTTCTTC. Full variable domain (missing parts from reference TRBV7-9 and TRBJ2-1): DTGVSQNPRHKITKRGQNVTFRCDPISEHNRLYWYRQTLGQGPEFLTYFQNEAQLEKSRLLSDRFSAERPKGSFSTLEIQRTEQGDSAMYLCASSSTSGGREQFFGPGTRLTVL.

This clonotype was found many times. This chain uses TRBV9 with TRBJ1-1; no clear D. Germline-derived CDR1 and CDR2 are SGDLS and YYNGEE. V was cut by 2 bases and J by 1 base, with 6 bases left in between. This CDR3 region has 13 residues. The CDR3 reads CASSVTQNTEAFF. The CDR3 region has the DNA TGTGCCAGCAGCGTCACACAGAACACTGAAGCTTTCTTT.

The table lists this clonotype with many counts. J is TRBJ2-3 and V is TRBV5-5; D possibly matches TRBD1 or TRBD2 (5 bases each). The CDR3 consists of 15 residues. Germline V gene sequence: CDR1 SGHKS, CDR2 YYEKEE (reference sequence). The V end lost 3 bases, the J end lost 2 bases, and 13 bases lay between the germline ends. The CDR3 is CASSSPGPITDTQYF. The CDR3 bases are TGTGCCAGCAGCTCCCCGGGACCCATCACAGATACGCAGTATTTT.

The table lists this clonotype with many counts. This chain links TRBV10-3 with TRBJ2-7; tentatively, D is TRBD2 (5 bases). This CDR3 is 15 amino acids long. V was cut by 2 bases and J by 2 bases, with 13 bases left in between. In germline, CDR1 is ENHRY, CDR2 SYGVKD. The DNA for the CDR3 is TGTGCCATCAGTGAGCCGGGAAAGGGCACCTACGAGCAGTACTTC. Translation: CAISEPGKGTYEQYF.

This clonotype was recorded many times. The V and J genes are TRBV7-9 and TRBJ2-1, with TRBD2 identical over 10 bases. V was clipped by 6 bases and J by 0 bases; unmatched bases: 17. This CDR3 is built from 20 residues. Per the germline V gene, CDR1 is SEHNR and CDR2 is FQNEAQ (reference sequence). CDR3 bases: TGTGCCAGCAGACCAAACGTAGCGGGGGGTCCTAAAAGCTCCTACAATGAGCAGTTCTTC. This gives the protein CASRPNVAGGPKSSYNEQFF.

This chain connects TRBV12-3 or TRBV12-4 to TRBJ1-1, with 9 bases fitting TRBD1. V lost 6 bases, J lost 2 bases, and 16 bases stayed unmatched. The CDR3 spans 18 residues. The CDR3 DNA reads TGTGCCAGCAGCCTTCCCCGAACAGGGGGCTTGATAAACACTGAAGCTTTCTTT. Its protein is CASSLPRTGGLINTEAFF.